This paragraph covers one T cell receptor (beta chain) sequence. This entry comes from a study of blood T cell repertoires in COVID-19. CDR1 and CDR2 (germline): SGDLS, YYNGEE. The CDR3 has 13 amino acids. V lost 4 bases and J 10 bases, leaving 15 bases between the germline ends. Clones were sequenced by immunoSEQ multiplex PCR, and TCRdb holds only the in-frame ones, with some missing. The sample carries about 380,000 clones, approximately 84% recorded once. Before being deemed recovered, Cohort 3 donors had two negative PCRs, clearance, or symptom resolution. The sample taken for sequencing was PBMCs or T cells enriched from blood (not recorded which). The J gene is TRBJ2-1, the V gene TRBV9; no reliable D call. The receptor was derived from a woman aged 25 to 39 who had recovered from COVID-19. The CDR3 DNA reads TGTGCCAGCAGCATCGACACCCTCGAGGAGCAGTTCTTC. Translating gives CASSIDTLEEQFF.